This TCR beta chain was sequenced in a study of T-cell memory formation after mild COVID-19. As for the study in general: Each donor largely had its own TCR clusters.

Deletions cut 0 bases from V and 3 bases from J, with 20 bases between. Per germline, CDR1 MGHRA and CDR2 YSYEKL. CDR3 length: 19 residues. 5'RACE primed from the constant segment yielded TCR alpha and TCR beta cDNA libraries bearing sample barcodes and UMIs. One entry per CDR3 protein results from TCRdb running MiXCR on the 5' RACE reads. The sample lists about 140,000 distinct CDR3 sequences, around 15% occurring once. The origin of this receptor is an adult woman who had mild COVID-19 (a few samples of this study predate the infection). Cell type and time point are not known. Input material: PBMCs or a T cell subset sorted from them (not recorded which). This chain connects TRBV4-1 to TRBJ2-2; maybe TRBD2 (5 bases). The DNA of the CDR3 is TGCGCCAGCAGCCAAGATAGTCTCGGCCCAATCGGGGACACCGGGGAGCTGTTTTTT. It specifies CASSQDSLGPIGDTGELFF.